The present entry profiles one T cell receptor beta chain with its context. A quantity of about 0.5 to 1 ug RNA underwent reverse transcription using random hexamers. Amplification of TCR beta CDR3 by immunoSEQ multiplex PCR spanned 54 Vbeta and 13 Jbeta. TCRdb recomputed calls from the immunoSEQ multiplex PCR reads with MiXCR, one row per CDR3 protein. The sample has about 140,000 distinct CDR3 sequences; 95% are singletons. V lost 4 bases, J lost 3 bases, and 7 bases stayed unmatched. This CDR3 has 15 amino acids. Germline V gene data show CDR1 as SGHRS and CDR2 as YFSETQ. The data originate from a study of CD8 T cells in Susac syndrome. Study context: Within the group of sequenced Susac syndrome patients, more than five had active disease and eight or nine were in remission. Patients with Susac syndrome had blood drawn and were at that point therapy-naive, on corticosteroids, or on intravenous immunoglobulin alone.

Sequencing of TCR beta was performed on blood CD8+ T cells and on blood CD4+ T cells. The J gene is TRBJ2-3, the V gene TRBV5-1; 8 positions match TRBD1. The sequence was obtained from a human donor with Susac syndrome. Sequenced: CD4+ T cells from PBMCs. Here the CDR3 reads CASSRSGGETDTQYF. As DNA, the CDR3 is TGCGCCAGCAGCAGATCAGGGGGCGAGACAGATACGCAGTATTTT.